This entry features one T cell receptor (beta chain) sequence. Sequencing used immunoSEQ multiplex PCR; TCRdb keeps in-frame clones, though not all of them. The sample consists of about 68,000 clones, approximately 92% of them appearing once. CDR3 size: 13 residues. The trim removed 8 bases at V and 5 bases at J, leaving 6 bases unmatched. The germline gives CDR1 KGHSH, CDR2 LQKENI. The data stem from a study of T cell changes during pregnancy in multiple sclerosis. The rearrangement links TRBV18 to TRBJ2-5; 9 bases align to TRBD1. Sequenced material: peripheral blood, taken after pregnancy. The receptor was derived from a female donor in good health, enrolled as a control in a pregnancy study. The CDR3 is CASRGTGYETQYF. CDR3 DNA sequence: TGTGCCAGCCGCGGGACAGGGTATGAGACCCAGTACTTC.